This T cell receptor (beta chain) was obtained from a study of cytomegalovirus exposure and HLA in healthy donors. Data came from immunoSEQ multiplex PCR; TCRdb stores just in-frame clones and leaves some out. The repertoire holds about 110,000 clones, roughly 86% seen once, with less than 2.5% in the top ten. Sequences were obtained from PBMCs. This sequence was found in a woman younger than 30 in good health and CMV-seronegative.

The CDR3, as DNA: TGTGCCAGCAGTGAAATGCTTTTACTAGCGGGAGCGGCCTACGAGCAGTACTTC. Residues: CASSEMLLLAGAAYEQYF. V is TRBV6-1 and J is TRBJ2-7, with 11 positions matching TRBD2. This CDR3 is built from 18 residues. Germline V CDR1 and CDR2: MNHNS, SASEGT. Losses at the gene ends were 2 bases for V and 2 bases for J; bases not matched to a gene: 11.